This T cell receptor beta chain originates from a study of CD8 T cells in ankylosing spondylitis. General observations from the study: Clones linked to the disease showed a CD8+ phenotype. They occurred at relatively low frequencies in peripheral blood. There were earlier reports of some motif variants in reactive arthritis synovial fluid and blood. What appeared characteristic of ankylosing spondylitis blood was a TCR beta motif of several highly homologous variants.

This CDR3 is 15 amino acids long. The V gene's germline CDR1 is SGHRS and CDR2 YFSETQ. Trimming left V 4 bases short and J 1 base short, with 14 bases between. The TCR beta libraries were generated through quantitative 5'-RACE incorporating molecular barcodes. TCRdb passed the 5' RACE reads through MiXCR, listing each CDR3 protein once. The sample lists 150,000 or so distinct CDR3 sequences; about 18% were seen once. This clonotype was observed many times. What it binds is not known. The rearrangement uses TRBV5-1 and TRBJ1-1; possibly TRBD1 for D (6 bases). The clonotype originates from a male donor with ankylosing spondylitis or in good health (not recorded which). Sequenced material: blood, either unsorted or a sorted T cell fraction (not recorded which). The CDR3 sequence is CASSPGASSNTEAFF. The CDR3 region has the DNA TGCGCCAGCAGCCCGGGGGCCTCCTCGAACACTGAAGCTTTCTTT.